A selection of T cell receptor beta chains follows, all from one sample in a study of blood T cell repertoires in COVID-19. Measured with immunoSEQ multiplex PCR; TCRdb has only the in-frame clones, and not every one. The table shows around 300,000 clones, with roughly 87% occurring only once. The material sequenced was peripheral blood. These TCRs come from a man aged 18 to 29 with active or convalescent COVID-19. Each CDR3 is given with its conserved first and last residue. Each record gives: J gene, D gene, V gene, clone size, CDR3 protein, CDR3 DNA. The D gene is left open where the match is weak. Size values are once, few and many counts, or a class for expanded clones, and some rows have none.

TRBJ1-1 . TRBV10-2 . CASIGGLMNTEAFF TGCGCCAGCATCGGGGGGCTAATGAACACTGAAGCTTTCTTT
TRBJ2-1 . TRBV27 . CATRGGLLTYNEQFF TGTGCCACCCGCGGGGGCCTACTTACTTACAATGAGCAGTTCTTC
TRBJ2-7 TRBD1 TRBV27 . CASSLKGTGRYEQYF TGTGCCAGCAGTTTAAAAGGGACAGGGAGGTACGAGCAGTACTTC
TRBJ1-3 TRBD1 TRBV7-2 . CASSRGQAGNTIYF TGTGCCAGCAGTAGGGGACAGGCTGGAAACACCATATATTTT
TRBJ2-3 . TRBV21-1 . CASSKLGASGAPDTQYF TGTGCCAGCAGCAAATTAGGGGCTAGCGGGGCCCCAGATACGCAGTATTTT
TRBJ1-1 . TRBV14 . CASSHHRTGNTEAFF TGTGCCAGCAGCCACCACCGAACAGGGAACACTGAAGCTTTCTTT
TRBJ1-2 . TRBV27 few CASSLPGNRGYTF TGTGCCAGCAGTTTACCCGGGAACCGTGGCTACACCTTC
TRBJ1-1 . TRBV12-3/TRBV12-4 once CASSSMGSTEAFF TGTGCCAGCAGTTCGATGGGCAGCACTGAAGCTTTCTTT
TRBJ1-5 TRBD1 TRBV19 . CASSERQGASNQPQHF TGTGCCAGTAGTGAACGACAGGGGGCAAGCAATCAGCCCCAGCATTTT
TRBJ1-3 . TRBV15 . CATSRASGESGNTIYF TGTGCCACCAGCAGAGCGAGCGGAGAATCTGGAAACACCATATATTTT
TRBJ2-7 . TRBV10-3 . CAISEPRIAASYEQYF TGTGCCATCAGTGAGCCTCGGATAGCGGCGTCCTACGAGCAGTACTTC
TRBJ1-1 . TRBV14 . CASSPQGQSNTEAFF TGTGCCAGCAGCCCACAAGGACAGTCAAACACTGAAGCTTTCTTT
TRBJ2-7 TRBD1 TRBV12-5 . CASGPQRQGFDEQYF TGTGCTAGTGGTCCTCAAAGACAGGGGTTCGACGAGCAGTACTTC
TRBJ2-1 TRBD2 TRBV28 . CASSPRTSETLRGEQFF TGTGCCAGCAGTCCAAGGACTAGCGAGACTTTGAGGGGTGAGCAGTTCTTC
TRBJ2-7 . TRBV6-5 . CASIRGDLSYEQYF TGTGCCAGCATTCGGGGTGACCTCTCCTACGAGCAGTACTTC
TRBJ2-7 TRBD2 TRBV29-1 . CSVSGGTYYEQYF TGCAGCGTTAGCGGGGGGACTTACTACGAGCAGTACTTC
TRBJ1-1 TRBD1 TRBV10-1 . CASSSTGKTAGEAFF TGCGCCAGCAGCTCGACAGGGAAAACCGCCGGGGAAGCTTTCTTT
TRBJ1-1 . TRBV7-9 once CASSLSQQGSIEAFF TGTGCCAGCAGCTTAAGTCAGCAGGGGTCAATTGAAGCTTTCTTT
TRBJ1-6 . TRBV4-1 . CASSQGRGGSYNSPLHF TGCGCCAGCAGCCAAGGAAGGGGCGGCTCCTATAATTCACCCCTCCACTTT
TRBJ2-2 . TRBV7-3 . CASSLTGGSLNTGELFF TGTGCCAGCAGCTTAACCGGGGGAAGTTTGAACACCGGGGAGCTGTTTTTT
TRBJ1-1 . TRBV7-2 . CASSLFYTEAFF TGTGCCAGCAGCTTATTCTATACTGAAGCTTTCTTT
TRBJ2-7 TRBD1 TRBV3-1/TRBV3-2 once CASSQGPGQGFF TGTGCCAGCAGCCAGGGACCGGGACAGGGATTCTTC
TRBJ2-7 TRBD2 TRBV29-1 . CSVEGSSGRFYEQYF TGCAGCGTTGAAGGGAGCAGCGGGAGGTTCTACGAGCAGTACTTC
TRBJ1-5 . TRBV28 few CASSFSGQQPQHF TGTGCCAGCAGTTTTTCAGGGCAACAGCCCCAGCATTTT
TRBJ2-1 . TRBV7-6 . CASSLSDTYNEQFF TGTGCCAGCAGCTTATCGGACACGTACAATGAGCAGTTCTTC
TRBJ2-4 . TRBV25-1 . CASSEQGYGSDIQYF TGTGCCAGCAGTGAGCAGGGGTATGGGTCGGACATTCAGTACTTC
TRBJ2-3 TRBD1 TRBV7-2 . CASSHRQGRNTQYF TGTGCCAGCAGCCACCGACAGGGGCGGAATACGCAGTATTTT
TRBJ2-1 TRBD2 TRBV7-9 few CASSPPGLAANEQFF TGTGCCAGCAGCCCGCCGGGACTAGCGGCCAATGAGCAGTTCTTC
TRBJ1-5 TRBD1 TRBV6-6 . CASSYSGQGAKAQHF TGTGCCAGCAGTTACTCAGGACAGGGAGCGAAGGCCCAGCATTTT
TRBJ1-2 TRBD1 TRBV7-2 . CASSFRTGDGYTF TGTGCCAGCAGCTTCAGGACAGGGGATGGCTACACCTTC
TRBJ2-1 TRBD2 TRBV5-1 . CASSLGLAGGFDEQFF TGCGCCAGCAGCCTGGGACTAGCGGGAGGGTTTGATGAGCAGTTCTTC
TRBJ1-2 . TRBV5-4 . CASSPTRGLGYGYTF TGTGCCAGCAGCCCGACCAGGGGATTAGGCTATGGCTACACCTTC
TRBJ2-2 . TRBV10-1 . CASSEMLGSGELFF TGCGCCAGCAGTGAGATGCTCGGGTCCGGGGAGCTGTTTTTT
TRBJ2-1 TRBD2 TRBV5-1 . CASSPGLAGGPPNEQFF TGCGCCAGCAGCCCGGGACTAGCGGGAGGGCCTCCCAATGAGCAGTTCTTC
TRBJ2-7 . TRBV6-1 . CASSEQAYEQYF TGTGCCAGCAGTGAACAGGCCTACGAGCAGTACTTC
TRBJ1-1 TRBD1 TRBV3-1/TRBV3-2 . CASSPDRGGTEAFF TGTGCCAGCAGCCCCGACAGGGGGGGAACTGAAGCTTTCTTT
TRBJ1-1 . TRBV3-1/TRBV3-2 . CASSLTGEPEAFF TGTGCCAGCAGCCTCACGGGTGAACCTGAAGCTTTCTTT
TRBJ1-1 . TRBV28 . CASSTRRLNTEAFF TGTGCCAGCAGTACCCGTAGATTGAACACTGAAGCTTTCTTT